These T cell receptor beta chains were read from a single sample in a study of T cells in localized non-small cell lung cancer. The repertoire was sequenced with immunoSEQ multiplex PCR; TCRdb's copy has only in-frame clones and lacks some. This table holds about 7,600 clones, less than 60% found once. The sample in question was lymph node tissue, obtained before any cancer treatment. The origin of the receptors is a male donor aged 60 or older with stage I squamous cell lung carcinoma. Each CDR3 is given with its conserved first and last residue. The D gene is left open where the match is weak. Expanded clones are given a class, and other clones once, few, many or no size at all.

d_call: NA; v_call: TRBV23-1; clone_size: NA; j_call: TRBJ1-4; cdr3_aa: CASSQTFRGEKLFF; cdr3_nt: TGCGCCAGCAGTCAGACTTTCCGAGGGGAAAAACTGTTTTTT
d_call: NA; v_call: TRBV6-8; clone_size: few; j_call: TRBJ1-3; cdr3_aa: CASSTGADGNTIYF; cdr3_nt: TGTGCCAGTTCGACGGGGGCAGATGGAAACACCATATATTTT
d_call: NA; v_call: TRBV23-1; clone_size: NA; j_call: TRBJ1-1; cdr3_aa: CASNYRGNTEAFF; cdr3_nt: TGCGCCAGCAATTATAGGGGCAACACTGAAGCTTTCTTT
d_call: TRBD2; v_call: TRBV30; clone_size: NA; j_call: TRBJ2-7; cdr3_aa: CAWSQKGTSDYEQYF; cdr3_nt: TGTGCCTGGAGTCAGAAGGGGACTAGCGACTACGAGCAGTACTTC
d_call: NA; v_call: TRBV5-1; clone_size: NA; j_call: TRBJ1-1; cdr3_aa: CASSVYRVEGTEAFF; cdr3_nt: TGCGCCAGCAGCGTATACAGGGTAGAGGGCACTGAAGCTTTCTTT
d_call: NA; v_call: TRBV10-3; clone_size: NA; j_call: TRBJ1-4; cdr3_aa: CATRRTATNEKLFF; cdr3_nt: TGTGCCACCAGACGGACCGCAACTAATGAAAAACTGTTTTTT
d_call: NA; v_call: TRBV28; clone_size: NA; j_call: TRBJ1-1; cdr3_aa: CASSQGGPTEAFF; cdr3_nt: TGTGCCAGCAGTCAAGGGGGGCCCACTGAAGCTTTCTTT
d_call: TRBD2; v_call: TRBV11-3; clone_size: NA; j_call: TRBJ2-1; cdr3_aa: CASSRSSGAGNEQFF; cdr3_nt: TGTGCCAGCAGTAGATCTAGCGGAGCCGGGAATGAGCAGTTCTTC
d_call: TRBD1; v_call: TRBV30; clone_size: NA; j_call: TRBJ1-1; cdr3_aa: CAWTLGQAANEAFF; cdr3_nt: TGTGCCTGGACCTTGGGACAGGCTGCAAATGAAGCTTTCTTT
d_call: NA; v_call: TRBV28; clone_size: NA; j_call: TRBJ1-1; cdr3_aa: CASSPLGSRAFF; cdr3_nt: TGTGCCAGCAGTCCTTTGGGGTCCAGGGCTTTCTTT
d_call: TRBD1; v_call: TRBV9; clone_size: NA; j_call: TRBJ1-2; cdr3_aa: CASSVGGGTGYSYTF; cdr3_nt: TGTGCCAGCAGCGTAGGGGGAGGGACAGGCTACAGCTACACCTTC
d_call: NA; v_call: TRBV30; clone_size: once; j_call: TRBJ2-3; cdr3_aa: CAWSLERRGTQYF; cdr3_nt: TGTGCCTGGAGTCTGGAGAGGCGGGGTACGCAGTATTTT